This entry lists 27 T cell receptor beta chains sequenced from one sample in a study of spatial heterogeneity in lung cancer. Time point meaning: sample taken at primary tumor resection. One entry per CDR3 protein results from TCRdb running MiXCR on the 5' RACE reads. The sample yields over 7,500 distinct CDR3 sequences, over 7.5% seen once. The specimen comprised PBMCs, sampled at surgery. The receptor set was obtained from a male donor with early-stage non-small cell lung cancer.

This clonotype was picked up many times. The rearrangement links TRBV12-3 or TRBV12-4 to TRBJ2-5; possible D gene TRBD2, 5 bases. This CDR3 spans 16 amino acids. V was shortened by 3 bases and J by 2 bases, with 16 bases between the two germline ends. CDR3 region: CASSFGLTERQETQYF. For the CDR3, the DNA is TGTGCCAGCAGTTTTGGGCTGACTGAGCGGCAAGAGACCCAGTACTTC.

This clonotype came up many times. CDR3: CASSRGVYSTNPEAFF. Written as DNA, the CDR3 is TGTGCCAGCAGTCGGGGCGTGTATAGTACCAACCCTGAAGCTTTCTTT. The gene calls are TRBV12-3 or TRBV12-4 and TRBJ1-1, with a weak D call TRBD1 (5 bases). The CDR3 extends over 16 amino acids. Trimming took 5 bases from V and 6 from J, leaving 22 bases between them.

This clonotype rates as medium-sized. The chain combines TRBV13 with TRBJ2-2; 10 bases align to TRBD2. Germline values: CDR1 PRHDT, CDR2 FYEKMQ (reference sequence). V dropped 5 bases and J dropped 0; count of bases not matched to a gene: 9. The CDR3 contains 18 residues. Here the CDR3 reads CASSPSTSGFANTGELFF. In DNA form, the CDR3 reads TGTGCCAGCAGCCCCTCGACTAGCGGGTTCGCGAACACCGGGGAGCTGTTTTTT.

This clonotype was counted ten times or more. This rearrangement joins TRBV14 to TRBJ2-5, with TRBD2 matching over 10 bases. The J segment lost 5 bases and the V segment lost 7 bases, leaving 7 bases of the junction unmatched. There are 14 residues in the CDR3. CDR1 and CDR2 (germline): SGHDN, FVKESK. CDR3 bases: TGTGCCAGCAAGGAGCGGGAGGGAGGCGAGACCCAGTACTTC. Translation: CASKEREGGETQYF.

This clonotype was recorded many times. DNA for the CDR3: TGCAGCGTTGGACTAGCCTACGAGCAGTACTTC. It is translated as CSVGLAYEQYF. This chain links TRBV20-1 with TRBJ2-7, with 7 bases aligning to TRBD2. The V gene's germline CDR1 is DFQATT and CDR2 SNEGSKA (reference sequence). This CDR3 spans 11 amino acids.

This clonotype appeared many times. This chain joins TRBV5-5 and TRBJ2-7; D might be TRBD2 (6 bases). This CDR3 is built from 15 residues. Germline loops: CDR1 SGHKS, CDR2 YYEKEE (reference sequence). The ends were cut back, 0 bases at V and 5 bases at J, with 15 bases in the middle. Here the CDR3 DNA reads TGTGCCAGCAGCTTGGCCTACGAGGGAGGTCACGAGCAGTACTTC. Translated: CASSLAYEGGHEQYF.

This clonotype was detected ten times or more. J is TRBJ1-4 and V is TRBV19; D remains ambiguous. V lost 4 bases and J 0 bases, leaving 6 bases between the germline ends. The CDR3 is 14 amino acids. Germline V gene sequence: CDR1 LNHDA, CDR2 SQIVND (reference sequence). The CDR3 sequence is CASSTRTTNEKLFF. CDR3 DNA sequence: TGTGCCAGTAGTACGCGCACAACTAATGAAAAACTGTTTTTT.

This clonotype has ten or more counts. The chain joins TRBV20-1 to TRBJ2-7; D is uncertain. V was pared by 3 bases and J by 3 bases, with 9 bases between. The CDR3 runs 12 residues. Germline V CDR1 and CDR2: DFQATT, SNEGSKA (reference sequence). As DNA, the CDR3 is TGCAGTGCTAGCCCCGAGTACTACGAGCAGTACTTC. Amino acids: CSASPEYYEQYF.

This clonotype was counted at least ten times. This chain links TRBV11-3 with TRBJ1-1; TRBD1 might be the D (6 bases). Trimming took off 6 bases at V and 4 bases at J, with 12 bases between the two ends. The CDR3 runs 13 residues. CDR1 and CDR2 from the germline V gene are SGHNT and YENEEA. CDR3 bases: TGTGCCAGCAGATACAGGGCGGGCACTGAAGCTTTCTTT. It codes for CASRYRAGTEAFF. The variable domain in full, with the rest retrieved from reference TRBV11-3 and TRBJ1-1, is EAGVVQSPRYKIIEKKQPVAFWCNPISGHNTLYWYLQNLGQGPELLIRYENEEAVDDSQLPKDRFSAERLKGVDSTLKIQPAELGDSAVYLCASRYRAGTEAFFGQGTRLTVV.

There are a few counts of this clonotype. The CDR3 DNA sequence: TGTGCCAGTAGACGGACAACTGAAGCTTTCTTT. This codes for CASRRTTEAFF. The genes are TRBV19 and TRBJ1-1, with D possibly matching TRBD1 (5 bases). Germline CDR1 reads LNHDA; CDR2 reads SQIVND (reference sequence). V gave up 6 bases and J gave up 5 bases, with 7 bases separating them. The CDR3 runs to 11 residues. Filled out from reference TRBV19 and TRBJ1-1, the complete variable domain reads DGGITQSPKYLFRKEGQNVTLSCEQNLNHDAMYWYRQDPGQGLRLIYYSQIVNDFQKGDIAEGYSVSREKKESFPLTVTSAQKNPTAFYLCASRRTTEAFFGQGTRLTVV.

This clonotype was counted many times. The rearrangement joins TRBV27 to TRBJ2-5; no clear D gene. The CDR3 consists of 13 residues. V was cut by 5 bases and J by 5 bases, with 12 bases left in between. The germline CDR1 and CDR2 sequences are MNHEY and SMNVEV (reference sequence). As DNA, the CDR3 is TGTGCCAGCAGTCAGTCCATTGGGGAGACCCAGTACTTC. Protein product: CASSQSIGETQYF.

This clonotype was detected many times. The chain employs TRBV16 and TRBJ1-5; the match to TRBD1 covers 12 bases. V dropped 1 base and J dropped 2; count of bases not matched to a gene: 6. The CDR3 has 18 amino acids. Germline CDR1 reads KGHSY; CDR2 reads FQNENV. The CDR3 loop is CASSQLGQGARGNQPQHF. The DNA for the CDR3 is TGTGCCAGCAGCCAATTGGGACAGGGGGCGCGAGGCAATCAGCCCCAGCATTTT.

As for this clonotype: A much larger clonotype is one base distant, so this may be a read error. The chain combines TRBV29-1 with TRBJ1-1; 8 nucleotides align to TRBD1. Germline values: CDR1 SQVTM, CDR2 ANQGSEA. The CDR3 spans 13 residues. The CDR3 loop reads CSSRGQVGTAAFF. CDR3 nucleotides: TGCAGCTCCCGGGGACAGGTGGGCACTGCAGCTTTCTTT.

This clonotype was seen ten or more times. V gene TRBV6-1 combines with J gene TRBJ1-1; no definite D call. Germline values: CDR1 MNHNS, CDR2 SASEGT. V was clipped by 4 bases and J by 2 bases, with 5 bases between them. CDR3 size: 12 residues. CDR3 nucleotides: TGTGCCAGCAGTGGGAGAAACACTGAAGCTTTCTTT. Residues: CASSGRNTEAFF.

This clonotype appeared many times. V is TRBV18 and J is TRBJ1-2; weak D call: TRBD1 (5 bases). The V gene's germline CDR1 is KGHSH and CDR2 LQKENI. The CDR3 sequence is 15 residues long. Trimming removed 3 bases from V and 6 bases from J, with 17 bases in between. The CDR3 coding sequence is TGTGCCAGCTCACCCAGAGTGGCGCGAGGGGATGGCTACACCTTC. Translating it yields CASSPRVARGDGYTF.

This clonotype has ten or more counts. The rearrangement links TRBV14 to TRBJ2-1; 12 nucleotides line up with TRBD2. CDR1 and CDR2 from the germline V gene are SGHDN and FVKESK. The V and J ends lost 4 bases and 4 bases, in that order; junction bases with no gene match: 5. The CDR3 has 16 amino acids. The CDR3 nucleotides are TGTGCCAGCAGCCGACCCGGGACTAGCGGGTACAATGAGCAGTTCTTC. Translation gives CASSRPGTSGYNEQFF.

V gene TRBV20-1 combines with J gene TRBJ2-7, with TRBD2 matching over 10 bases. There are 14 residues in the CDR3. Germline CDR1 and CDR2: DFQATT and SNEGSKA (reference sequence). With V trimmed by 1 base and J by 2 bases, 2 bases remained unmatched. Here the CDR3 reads CSARGTSGTYEQYF. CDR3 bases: TGCAGTGCTAGAGGGACTAGCGGAACCTACGAGCAGTACTTC.

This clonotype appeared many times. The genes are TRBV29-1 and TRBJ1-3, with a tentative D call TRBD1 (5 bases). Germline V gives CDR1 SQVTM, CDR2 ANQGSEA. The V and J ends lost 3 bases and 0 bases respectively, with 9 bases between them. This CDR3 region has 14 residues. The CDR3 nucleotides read TGCAGCGTTGAGGGGCGGCTCTCTGGAAACACCATATATTTT. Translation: CSVEGRLSGNTIYF.

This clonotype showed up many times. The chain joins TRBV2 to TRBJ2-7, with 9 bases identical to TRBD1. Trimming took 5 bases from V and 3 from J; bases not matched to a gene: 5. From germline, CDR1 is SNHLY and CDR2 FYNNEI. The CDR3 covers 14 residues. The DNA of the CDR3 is TGTGCCAGCAGTATACAGGGGGCCAGCTACGAGCAGTACTTC. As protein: CASSIQGASYEQYF.

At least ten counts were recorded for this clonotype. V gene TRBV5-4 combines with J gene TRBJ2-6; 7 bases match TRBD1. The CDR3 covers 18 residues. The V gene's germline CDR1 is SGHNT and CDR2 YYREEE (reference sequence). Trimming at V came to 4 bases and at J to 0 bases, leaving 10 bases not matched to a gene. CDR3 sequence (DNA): TGTGCCAGCAGCCCTACCGGACAGGCGCACTCTGGGGCCAACGTCCTGACTTTC. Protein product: CASSPTGQAHSGANVLTF.

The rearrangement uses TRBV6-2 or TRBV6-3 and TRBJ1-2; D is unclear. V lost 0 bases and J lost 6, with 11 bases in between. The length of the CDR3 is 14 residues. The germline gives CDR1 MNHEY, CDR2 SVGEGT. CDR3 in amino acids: CASSYSALFDGYTF. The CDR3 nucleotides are TGTGCCAGCAGTTACTCAGCCCTTTTCGATGGCTACACCTTC.

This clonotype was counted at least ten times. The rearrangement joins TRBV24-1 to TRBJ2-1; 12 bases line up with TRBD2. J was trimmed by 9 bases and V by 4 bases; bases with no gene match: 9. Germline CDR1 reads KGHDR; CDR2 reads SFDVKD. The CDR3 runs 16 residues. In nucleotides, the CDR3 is TGTGCCACCAGTGACTTGACTAGCGGGAGACCCCTTGAGCAGTTCTTC. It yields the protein CATSDLTSGRPLEQFF.

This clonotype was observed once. The CDR3, as DNA: TGCGCCAGCAGCTTGGAGGGCACAGATACGCAGTATTTT. This translates into CASSLEGTDTQYF. J is TRBJ2-3 and V is TRBV5-1; D remains unclear. Germline V gives CDR1 SGHRS, CDR2 YFSETQ. The V and J ends lost 0 bases and 1 base respectively, with 3 bases between them. This CDR3 has 13 amino acids.

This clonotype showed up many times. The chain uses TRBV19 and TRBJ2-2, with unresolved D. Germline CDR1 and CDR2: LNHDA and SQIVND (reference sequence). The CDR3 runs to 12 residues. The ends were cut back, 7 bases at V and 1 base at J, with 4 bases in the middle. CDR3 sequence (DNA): TGTGCCAGTACCCTGAACACCGGGGAGCTGTTTTTT. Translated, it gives CASTLNTGELFF.

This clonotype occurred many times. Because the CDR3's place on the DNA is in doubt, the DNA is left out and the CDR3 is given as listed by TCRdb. This CDR3 is CASSSDSGTPGSCFF. The genes are TRBV7-9 and TRBJ2-2; the table's D call of TRBD2 was not tested on the DNA. The CDR3 adds up to 15 amino acids, both ends counted. Germline lookup yields CDR1 SEHNR and CDR2 FQNEAQ (reference sequence).

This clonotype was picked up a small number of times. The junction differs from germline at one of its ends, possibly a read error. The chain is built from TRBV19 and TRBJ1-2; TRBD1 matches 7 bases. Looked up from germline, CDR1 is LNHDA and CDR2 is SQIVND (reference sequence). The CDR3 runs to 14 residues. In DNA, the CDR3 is TGTGCGAGTAATTACTATACAGGGGATGGAGGCTACACCTTC. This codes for CASNYYTGDGGYTF.

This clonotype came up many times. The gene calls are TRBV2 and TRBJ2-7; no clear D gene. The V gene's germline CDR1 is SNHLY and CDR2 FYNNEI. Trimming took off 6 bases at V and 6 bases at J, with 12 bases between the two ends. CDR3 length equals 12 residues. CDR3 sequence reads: CASRLIYSEQYF. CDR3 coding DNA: TGTGCCAGCAGGTTGATCTACAGCGAGCAGTACTTC.